The subject of this entry is one TCR beta chain. The data originate from a study of blood T cell repertoires in COVID-19. For the study at large: Both acute and convalescent COVID-19 samples were obtained from the United States, Italy and Spain.

Assay: immunoSEQ multiplex PCR; the TCRdb copy retains only in-frame clones and omits some. Of about 340,000 clones in the sample, about 90% were seen once. The clonotype comes from a woman in her 70s with COVID-19, enrolled during active disease. Sequenced: peripheral blood.

The DNA of the CDR3 is TGTGCCAGCAGACAAGGGGTCGGGACAAATCAAGAGACCCAGTACTTC. Translating gives CASRQGVGTNQETQYF. The V gene is TRBV27, the J gene TRBJ2-5; possibly TRBD1 for D (6 bases). V lost 6 bases and J lost 2, with 19 bases in between. This CDR3 spans 16 amino acids. Germline CDR1 and CDR2: MNHEY and SMNVEV (reference sequence).